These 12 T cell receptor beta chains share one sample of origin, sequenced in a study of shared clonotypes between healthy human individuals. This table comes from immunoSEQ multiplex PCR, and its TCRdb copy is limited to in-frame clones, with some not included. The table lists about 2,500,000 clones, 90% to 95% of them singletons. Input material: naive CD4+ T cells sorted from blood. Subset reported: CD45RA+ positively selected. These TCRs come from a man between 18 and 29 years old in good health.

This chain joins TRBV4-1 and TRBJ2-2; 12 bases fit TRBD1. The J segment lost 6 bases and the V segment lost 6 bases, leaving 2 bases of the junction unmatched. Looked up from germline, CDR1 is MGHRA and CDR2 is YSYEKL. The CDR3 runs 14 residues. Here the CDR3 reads CASRGTGGPGELFF. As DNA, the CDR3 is TGCGCCAGCAGGGGGACAGGGGGCCCCGGGGAGCTGTTTTTT.

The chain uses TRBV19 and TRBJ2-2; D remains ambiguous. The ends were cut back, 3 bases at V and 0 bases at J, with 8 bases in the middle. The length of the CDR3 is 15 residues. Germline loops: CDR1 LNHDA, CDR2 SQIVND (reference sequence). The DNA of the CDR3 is TGTGCCAGTAGTATGCTGGTAGCGAACACCGGGGAGCTGTTTTTT. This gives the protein CASSMLVANTGELFF.

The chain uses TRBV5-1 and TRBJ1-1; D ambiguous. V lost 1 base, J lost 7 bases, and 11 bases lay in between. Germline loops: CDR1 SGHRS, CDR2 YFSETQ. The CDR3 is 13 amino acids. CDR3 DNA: TGCGCCAGCAGCTTGTTTTTCGGGAATGAAGCTTTCTTT. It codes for CASSLFFGNEAFF.

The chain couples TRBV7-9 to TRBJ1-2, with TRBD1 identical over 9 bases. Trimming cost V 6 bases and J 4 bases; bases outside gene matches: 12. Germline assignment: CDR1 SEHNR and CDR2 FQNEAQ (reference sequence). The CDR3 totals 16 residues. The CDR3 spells CASSSLRDRALYGYTF. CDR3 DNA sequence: TGTGCCAGCAGTTCACTCCGGGACAGGGCCCTCTATGGCTACACCTTC.

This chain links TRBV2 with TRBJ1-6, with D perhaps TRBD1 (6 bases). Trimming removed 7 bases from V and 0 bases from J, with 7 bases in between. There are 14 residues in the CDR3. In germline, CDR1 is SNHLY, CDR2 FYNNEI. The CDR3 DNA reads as TGTGCCAGCAAGGGGGGCTCCTATAATTCACCCCTCCACTTT. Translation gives CASKGGSYNSPLHF.

The CDR3 bases are TGTGCCAGCGCCAAATGGGCAGGCTCCTACGAGCAGTACTTC. This encodes CASAKWAGSYEQYF. The chain recombines TRBV28 with TRBJ2-7; D unresolved. Between the trimmed V and J ends, which lost 8 bases and 0 bases, there was a span of 14 bases. The CDR3 has 14 residues. The germline V gene has CDR1 MDHEN and CDR2 SYDVKM.

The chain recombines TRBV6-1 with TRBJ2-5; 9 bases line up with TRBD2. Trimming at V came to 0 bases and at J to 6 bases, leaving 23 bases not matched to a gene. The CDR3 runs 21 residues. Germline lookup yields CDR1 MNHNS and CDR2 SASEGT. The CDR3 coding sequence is TGTGCCAGCAGTGAAGCGCTTGCCCTACTTGCGGAGCGGGGGGTTCGTAAGACCCAGTACTTC. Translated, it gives CASSEALALLAERGVRKTQYF.

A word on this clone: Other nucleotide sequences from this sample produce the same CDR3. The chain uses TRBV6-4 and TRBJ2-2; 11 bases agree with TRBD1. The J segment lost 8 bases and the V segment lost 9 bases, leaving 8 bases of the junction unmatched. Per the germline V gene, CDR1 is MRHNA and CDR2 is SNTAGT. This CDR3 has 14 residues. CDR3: CASRGQGATGELFF. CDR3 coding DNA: TGTGCCAGTCGCGGACAGGGGGCGACGGGGGAGCTGTTTTTT.

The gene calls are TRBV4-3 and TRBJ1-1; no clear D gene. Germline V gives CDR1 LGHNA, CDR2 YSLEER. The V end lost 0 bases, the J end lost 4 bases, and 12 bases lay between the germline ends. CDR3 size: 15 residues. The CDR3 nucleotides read TGCGCCAGCAGCCAAGATGATACGCGGGTCACTGAAGCTTTCTTT. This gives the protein CASSQDDTRVTEAFF.

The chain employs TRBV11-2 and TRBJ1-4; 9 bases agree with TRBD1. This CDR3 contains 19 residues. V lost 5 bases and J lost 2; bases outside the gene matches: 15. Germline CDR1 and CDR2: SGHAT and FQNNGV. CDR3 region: CASSSPLSGQGLTNEKLFF. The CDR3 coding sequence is TGTGCCAGCAGCAGCCCTCTATCGGGACAGGGTTTGACTAATGAAAAACTGTTTTTT.

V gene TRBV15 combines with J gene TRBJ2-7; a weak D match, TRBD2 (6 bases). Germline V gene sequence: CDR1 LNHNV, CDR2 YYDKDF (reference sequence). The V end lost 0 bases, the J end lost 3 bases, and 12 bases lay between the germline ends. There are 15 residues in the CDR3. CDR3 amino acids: CATSRDRAGIYEQYF. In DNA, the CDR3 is TGTGCCACCAGCAGAGATCGGGCGGGGATCTACGAGCAGTACTTC.

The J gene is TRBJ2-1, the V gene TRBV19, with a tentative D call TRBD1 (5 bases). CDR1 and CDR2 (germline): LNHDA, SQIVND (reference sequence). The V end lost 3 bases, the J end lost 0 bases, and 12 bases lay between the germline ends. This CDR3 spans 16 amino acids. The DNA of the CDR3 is TGTGCCAGTAGTATTCGACAGCTAAGCTCCTACAATGAGCAGTTCTTC. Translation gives CASSIRQLSSYNEQFF. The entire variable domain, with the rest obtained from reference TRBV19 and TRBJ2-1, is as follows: DGGITQSPKYLFRKEGQNVTLSCEQNLNHDAMYWYRQDPGQGLRLIYYSQIVNDFQKGDIAEGYSVSREKKESFPLTVTSAQKNPTAFYLCASSIRQLSSYNEQFFGPGTRLTVL.